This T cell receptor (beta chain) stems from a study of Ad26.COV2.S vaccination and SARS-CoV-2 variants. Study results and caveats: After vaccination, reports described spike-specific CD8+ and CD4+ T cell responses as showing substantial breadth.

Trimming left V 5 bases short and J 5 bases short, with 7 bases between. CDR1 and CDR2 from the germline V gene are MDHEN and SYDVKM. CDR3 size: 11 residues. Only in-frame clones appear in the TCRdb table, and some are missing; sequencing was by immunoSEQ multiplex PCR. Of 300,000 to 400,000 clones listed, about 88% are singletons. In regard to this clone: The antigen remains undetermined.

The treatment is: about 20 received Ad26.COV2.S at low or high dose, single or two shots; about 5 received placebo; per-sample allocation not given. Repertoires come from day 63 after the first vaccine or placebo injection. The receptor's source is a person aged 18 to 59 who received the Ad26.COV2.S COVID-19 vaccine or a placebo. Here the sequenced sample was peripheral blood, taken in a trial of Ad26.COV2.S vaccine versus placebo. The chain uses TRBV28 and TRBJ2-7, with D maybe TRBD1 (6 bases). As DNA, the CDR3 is TGTGCCAGCAGTACAGGGAACGAGCAGTACTTC. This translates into CASSTGNEQYF.